This TCR beta chain was captured in a study of vaccination effects on CD4 cells after COVID-19. At the level of the study: With the ViraFEST assay, the study expanded antigen-specific CD4+ T cells using viral peptide pools, then sequenced them. It was a median of 72 days after the second dose that post-vaccine samples were obtained.

Deletions cut 1 base from V and 5 bases from J, with 10 bases between. CDR1 is KGHDR, CDR2 SFDVKD, per germline. CDR3 length equals 15 residues. Isolation of CD4+ T cells took place after less than 12 days of culture. Either the BNT162b2 or mRNA-1273 vaccine was given to participants in two doses. According to the study, vaccine recipients showed no prior SARS-CoV-2 infection and negative nucleocapsid antibodies. It was on days 3 and 7 that half the medium was replaced with IL-2 medium. Using immunoSEQ multiplex PCR, the repertoire was profiled, and TCRdb retains in-frame clones only, with some absent. The sample comprises more than 60,000 clones, around two thirds of which are singletons, and roughly 2% rests with the top ten. As to this clone: Its antigen is still unknown.

This sample comprised CD4+ T cells from PBMCs cultured without peptide, obtained after COVID-19 vaccination. This sequence originates from a human donor who received a COVID-19 vaccine. The chain has TRBV24-1 and TRBJ2-2, with a weak D call TRBD1 (6 bases). The CDR3, as DNA: TGTGCCACCAGTGATTTCGGCAGGGGAACCGGGGAGCTGTTTTTT. It is translated as CATSDFGRGTGELFF.